Sequencing of this TCR beta chain was carried out in a study of T cell repertoires in cytomegalovirus infection. Study summary: CMV epitopes that were recently identified and HLA-C-restricted were used alongside well-studied HLA-B-restricted ones.

The V gene end was trimmed by 5 bases and the J gene end by 0 bases; junction bases not matched to a gene: 4. Germline CDR1 is SGHVS and CDR2 is FNYEAQ. CDR3 size: 14 residues. TCRdb redid the calling of the reads with MiXCR, one entry per CDR3 protein. The table lists 700,000 to 900,000 distinct CDR3 sequences, roughly 28% of them singletons. This clonotype has just a few counts. No antigen is known for it. The source material was cultured CD8+ T cells from PBMCs, sampled from culture after CMV antigen stimulation. This TCR was recovered from a human donor in good health (CMV status not recorded). Some clones in this sample may be carry-over from other donors' samples. The chain joins TRBV7-6 to TRBJ2-7, with 7 bases aligning to TRBD1. This CDR3 is CASSPQGFSYEQYF. The DNA for the CDR3 is TGTGCCAGCAGCCCACAGGGGTTCTCCTACGAGCAGTACTTC.